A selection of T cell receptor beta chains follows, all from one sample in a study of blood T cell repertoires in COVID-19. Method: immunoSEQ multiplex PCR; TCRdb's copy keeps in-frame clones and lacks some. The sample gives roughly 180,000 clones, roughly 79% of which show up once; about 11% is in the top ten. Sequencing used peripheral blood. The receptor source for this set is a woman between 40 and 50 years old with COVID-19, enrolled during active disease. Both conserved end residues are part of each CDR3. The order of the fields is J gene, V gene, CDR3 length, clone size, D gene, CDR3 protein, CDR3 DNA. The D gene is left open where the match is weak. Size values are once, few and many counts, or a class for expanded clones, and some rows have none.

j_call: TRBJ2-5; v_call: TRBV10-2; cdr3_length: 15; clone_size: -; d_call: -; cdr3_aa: CASSESRSKQETQYF; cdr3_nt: TGCGCCAGCAGTGAGTCGAGAAGCAAACAAGAGACCCAGTACTTC
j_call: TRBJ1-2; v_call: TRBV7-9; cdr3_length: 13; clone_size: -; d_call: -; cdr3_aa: CASSLQGDYGYTF; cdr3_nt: TGTGCCAGCAGCCTACAGGGTGACTATGGCTACACCTTC
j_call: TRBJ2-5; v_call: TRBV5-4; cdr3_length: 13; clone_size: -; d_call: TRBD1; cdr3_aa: CASSGGQQETQYF; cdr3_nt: TGTGCCAGCAGCGGGGGACAGCAAGAGACCCAGTACTTC
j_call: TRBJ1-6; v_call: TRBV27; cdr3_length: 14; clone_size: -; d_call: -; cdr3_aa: CASSFREDNSPLHF; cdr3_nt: TGTGCCAGCAGTTTCCGGGAGGATAATTCACCCCTCCACTTT
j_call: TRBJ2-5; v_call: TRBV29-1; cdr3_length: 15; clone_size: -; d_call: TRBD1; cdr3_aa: CSVEQAGQGRETQYF; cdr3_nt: TGCAGCGTTGAACAAGCGGGACAGGGGAGGGAGACCCAGTACTTC
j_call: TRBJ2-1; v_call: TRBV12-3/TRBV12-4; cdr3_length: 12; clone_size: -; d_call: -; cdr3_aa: CASTRTVSEQFF; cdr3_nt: TGTGCCAGCACCCGGACTGTTAGCGAGCAGTTCTTC
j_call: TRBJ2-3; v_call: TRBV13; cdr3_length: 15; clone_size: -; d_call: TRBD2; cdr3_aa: CASSLYGGGTDTQYF; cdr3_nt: TGTGCCAGCAGTCTATACGGGGGGGGCACAGATACGCAGTATTTT
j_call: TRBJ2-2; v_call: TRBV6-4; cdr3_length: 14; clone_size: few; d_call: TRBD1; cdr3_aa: CASSAGGLTGELFF; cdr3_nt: TGTGCCAGCAGTGCAGGGGGCCTCACCGGGGAGCTGTTTTTT
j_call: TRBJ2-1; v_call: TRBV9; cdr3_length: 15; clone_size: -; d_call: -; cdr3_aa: CASSVAQSSYNEQFF; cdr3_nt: TGTGCCAGCAGCGTGGCACAGAGCTCCTACAATGAGCAGTTCTTC
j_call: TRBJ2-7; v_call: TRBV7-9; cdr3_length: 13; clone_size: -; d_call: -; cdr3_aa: CASSLGPGNEQYF; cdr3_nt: TGTGCCAGCAGCTTAGGGCCCGGGAACGAGCAGTACTTC
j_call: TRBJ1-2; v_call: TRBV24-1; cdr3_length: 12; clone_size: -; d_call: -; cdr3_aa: CATSGQGYGYTF; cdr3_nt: TGTGCCACCAGTGGGCAGGGATATGGCTACACCTTC
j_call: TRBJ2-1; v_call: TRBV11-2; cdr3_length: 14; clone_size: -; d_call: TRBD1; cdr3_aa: CASSSGTGLNEQFF; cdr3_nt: TGTGCCAGCAGCTCCGGGACAGGGCTTAATGAGCAGTTCTTC
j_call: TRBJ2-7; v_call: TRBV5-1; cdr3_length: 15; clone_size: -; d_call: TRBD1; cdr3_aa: CASSASDRVGYEQYF; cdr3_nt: TGCGCCAGCAGCGCCTCGGACAGGGTCGGATACGAGCAGTACTTC
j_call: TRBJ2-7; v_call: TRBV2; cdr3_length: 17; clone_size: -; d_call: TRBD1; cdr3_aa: CASSSNLGTGGSYEQYF; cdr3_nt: TGTGCCAGCAGTTCTAACTTGGGGACAGGGGGCTCCTACGAGCAGTACTTC
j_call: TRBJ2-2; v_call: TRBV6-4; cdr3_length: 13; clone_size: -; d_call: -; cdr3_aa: CASSDSIVGELFF; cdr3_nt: TGTGCCAGCAGTGACAGCATAGTGGGGGAGCTGTTTTTT
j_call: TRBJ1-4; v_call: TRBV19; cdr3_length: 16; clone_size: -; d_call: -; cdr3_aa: CASSATGTLTNEKLFF; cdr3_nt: TGTGCCAGTAGTGCTACCGGGACTCTCACTAATGAAAAACTGTTTTTT
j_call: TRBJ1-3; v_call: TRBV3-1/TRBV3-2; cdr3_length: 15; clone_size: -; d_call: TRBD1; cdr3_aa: CASSHQDRAGNTIYF; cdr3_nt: TGTGCCAGCAGCCACCAGGACAGGGCTGGAAACACCATATATTTT
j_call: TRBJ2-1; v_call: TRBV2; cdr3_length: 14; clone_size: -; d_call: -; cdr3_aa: CASSEASMFNEQFF; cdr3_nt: TGTGCCAGCAGTGAAGCGAGCATGTTCAATGAGCAGTTCTTC
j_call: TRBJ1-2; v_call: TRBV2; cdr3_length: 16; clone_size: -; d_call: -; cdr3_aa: CASSELTVPANYGYTF; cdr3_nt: TGTGCCAGCAGCGAACTTACAGTGCCAGCTAACTATGGCTACACCTTC
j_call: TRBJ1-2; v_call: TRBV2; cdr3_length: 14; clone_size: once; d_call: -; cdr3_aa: CASSESRQVDGYTF; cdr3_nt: TGTGCCAGCAGTGAAAGTCGACAGGTAGATGGCTACACCTTC
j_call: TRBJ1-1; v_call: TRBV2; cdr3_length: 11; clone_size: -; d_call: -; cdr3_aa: CASSLQGTAFF; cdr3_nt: TGTGCCAGCAGTTTACAGGGAACGGCTTTCTTT
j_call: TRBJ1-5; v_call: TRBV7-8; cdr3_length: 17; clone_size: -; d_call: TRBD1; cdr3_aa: CASSPGTVLYSNQPQHF; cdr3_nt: TGTGCCAGCAGCCCCGGGACAGTCCTATATAGCAATCAGCCCCAGCATTTT
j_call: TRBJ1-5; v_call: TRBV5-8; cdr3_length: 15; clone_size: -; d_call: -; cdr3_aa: CASSQGLYSNQPQHF; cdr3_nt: TGTGCCAGCAGCCAAGGACTGTATAGCAATCAGCCCCAGCATTTT
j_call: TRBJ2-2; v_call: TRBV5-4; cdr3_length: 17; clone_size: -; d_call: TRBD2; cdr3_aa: CASSLAQGAGGPRELFF; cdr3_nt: TGTGCCAGCAGCTTGGCCCAGGGAGCGGGGGGGCCCCGGGAGCTGTTTTTT
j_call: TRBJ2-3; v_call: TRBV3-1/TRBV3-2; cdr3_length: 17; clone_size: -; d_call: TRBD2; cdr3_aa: CASSPHLGGGAPDTQYF; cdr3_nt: TGTGCCAGCAGCCCGCACCTGGGCGGGGGGGCCCCAGATACGCAGTATTTT
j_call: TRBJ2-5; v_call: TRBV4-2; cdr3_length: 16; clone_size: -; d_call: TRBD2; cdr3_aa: CASSQEGTSGQETQYF; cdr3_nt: TGTGCCAGCAGCCAAGAAGGGACTAGCGGCCAAGAGACCCAGTACTTC
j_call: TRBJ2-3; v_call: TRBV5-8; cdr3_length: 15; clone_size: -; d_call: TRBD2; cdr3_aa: CASSVGLAGTDTQYF; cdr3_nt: TGTGCCAGCAGCGTCGGACTAGCGGGTACAGATACGCAGTATTTT
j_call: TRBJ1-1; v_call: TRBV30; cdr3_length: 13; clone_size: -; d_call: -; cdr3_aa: CAWSAAGNTEAFF; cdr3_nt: TGTGCCTGGAGTGCCGCAGGGAACACTGAAGCTTTCTTT
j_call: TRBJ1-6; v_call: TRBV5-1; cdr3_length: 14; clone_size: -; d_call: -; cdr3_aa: CASSAGAENSPLHF; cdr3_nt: TGCGCCAGCAGTGCAGGGGCCGAGAATTCACCCCTCCACTTT